The clone carrying this T cell receptor beta chain turned up a few times. As yet, its antigen is unknown. Sequencing libraries for TCR beta were prepared with iRepertoire HTBI primers and Arm-PCR of CDR3 regions. Via MiXCR, TCRdb re-called the multiplex PCR reads, giving one row per CDR3 protein. The sample holds 530,000 or so distinct CDR3 sequences, less than 15% seen once. This record comes from a study of regulatory T cells in long-lasting Graves disease. Study results and limitations: TRBV28, TRBJ1-2 and TRBJ2-5 were segments that persistent disease favored. The study found lower TCR diversity in persistent Graves' patients than in newly diagnosed ones.

Germline values: CDR1 SGHRS, CDR2 YFSETQ. The CDR3 covers 17 residues. With 2 bases clipped from V and 7 bases from J, the junction kept 16 bases outside the gene matches. The time point was: newly diagnosed GD, antithyroid drugs for less than 3 months. RNA isolated from PBMCs was used to make the TCR library. The same specimen was also included in a second study, on T cells in Graves' hyperthyroidism and ophthalmopathy. That paper states: With the HTBI primer set, the TCR CDR3 went through a first round of RT-PCR.

The sample consisted of peripheral blood mononuclear cells (PBMCs), taken at new diagnosis, from a patient treated with antithyroid drugs. J is TRBJ2-5 and V is TRBV5-1, with 8 bases aligning to TRBD2. The sequence came from a man between 25 and 39 years old with Graves disease. The CDR3 DNA follows: TGCGCCAGCAGCTTTGGCCCAGCGGGAGAAAGGGGGGGGACCCAGTACTTC. It is translated as CASSFGPAGERGGTQYF.